A selection of T cell receptor beta chains follows, all from one sample in a study. TCRdb independently ran MiXCR on the RT-PCR reads; one entry per CDR3 protein. Of fewer than 800,000 distinct CDR3 sequences in the sample, around 14% were seen once. The source material was memory CD4+ T cells from blood. All receptors come from a female donor in good health, serving as a healthy control. CDR3s leave out the opening cysteine and the closing phenylalanine or tryptophan. Some rows have no size entry. The others give once, few or many, or a class for an expanded clone.

v_call clone_size cdr3_aa
TRBV5-1 few ASSDPGGTDTQY
TRBV9 - ASSVEFGQPYEQY
TRBV5-1 many ASSLGQGDTGELF
TRBV20-1 - SANIQRAGLQDEQF
TRBV29-1 few SVELGQGPNYGYT
TRBV6-5 - ASTKRTGLLSGANVLT
TRBV4-3 many ASSHSPGTGYGEQF
TRBV5-1 many ASSLRWNGRQF
TRBV11-2 few ASSLDLLGANVLT
TRBV5-5 few ASSSANLGGGKNIQY
TRBV28 - ASTLEGDAYEQY
TRBV5-1 - ASSLAGTGLYGYT
TRBV5-1 - ASSPRTDVETQY
TRBV24-1 few ATEGVGGYT
TRBV28 - ASRLGRTEAREQY
TRBV18 - ASSPTTGTGPGAF
TRBV5-5 few ASSSAGLVYEQY
TRBV4-1 many ASSGFRDRALRGYT
TRBV18 once ASSPEIDGTEAF
TRBV7-9 few ASSARGTLQETQY
TRBV5-1 - ASSLQAGLDEQY
TRBV20-1 - SARIGDYGYT
TRBV6-4 many ASSDPSTYEQY
TRBV27 many ASRVSNTEAF
TRBV5-4 - ASSPPPGAVRNEQF
TRBV20-1 many SARDYNEQF
TRBV4-3 few ASSTWTGVHNEQF
TRBV5-1 - ASSPSGHFNSPLH
TRBV7-8 few ASSYTETQETQY
TRBV6-5 many ASSYSFVSPRELF
TRBV11-2 - ASSRGTVRGYT
TRBV29-1 many SVETTLRYEQF
TRBV6-6 - ASSSPNLAGGYNEQF
TRBV20-1 - SARDGIATNEKLF
TRBV6-5 few ASSLKRDRNGYT
TRBV4-3 - ASSQDLGQGTEAF
TRBV28 - ASSFESKGYT
TRBV6-1 - ASSSHADTQY
TRBV14 - ASSLRTSGSADTQY
TRBV7-9 - ASSGDSREQF
TRBV24-1 - ATSDSYAGADEKLF
TRBV29-1 many SVDGAGVTDTQY
TRBV20-1 - SARNTNYGYT
TRBV3-1 - ASSQGGAGNQPQH
TRBV5-1 - ASSSIVSADTQY